Listed below are T cell receptor beta chains from one sample, sequenced in a study of CD8+CD57+ T cells in acquired aplastic anemia. TCRdb re-called the reads with MiXCR, one entry per CDR3 protein. This sample has hundreds of thousands of distinct CDR3 sequences, with 65% to 75% found just once. Sequenced input: sorted CD4+, CD8+, or CD8+CD57+ T cells (not recorded which) from PBMCs. These receptors all come from a human donor in good health, serving as a control. CDR3s include the opening cysteine and the closing phenylalanine or tryptophan. The D gene is left open where the match is weak. Only part of the rows carry a size: once, few, many, or a class if the clone is expanded.

>TRBD1|NA|TRBJ1-3|TRBV6-4
CASSDSNTGDTIYF
TGTGCCAGCAGCGACAGCAACACAGGGGACACCATATATTTT
>TRBD2|many|TRBJ2-3|TRBV19
CATKAGAGADTQYF
TGTGCCACTAAAGCGGGGGCCGGTGCAGATACGCAGTATTTT
>NA|NA|TRBJ2-7|TRBV5-5
CASSLPQGYEQYF
TGTGCCAGCAGCTTACCGCAGGGCTACGAGCAGTACTTC
>TRBD1|NA|TRBJ2-1|TRBV14
CASSQDLRDRGMNEQFF
TGTGCCAGCAGCCAAGATCTCCGGGACAGGGGGATGAATGAGCAGTTCTTC
>NA|NA|TRBJ1-2|TRBV29-1
CSVEDRSGGGYTF
TGCAGCGTTGAAGATCGGTCCGGGGGTGGCTACACCTTC
>TRBD1|many|TRBJ1-1|TRBV20-1
CSAAPGQGGAFF
TGCAGTGCTGCACCGGGACAGGGGGGGGCTTTCTTT
>NA|many|TRBJ2-5|TRBV6-2/TRBV6-3
CASSYAGPSAQYF
TGTGCCAGCAGTTACGCGGGACCGTCGGCCCAGTACTTC
>NA|NA|TRBJ2-3|TRBV20-1
CSASQSTKHTQYF
TGCAGTGCTAGCCAAAGCACCAAGCATACGCAGTATTTT
>NA|many|TRBJ2-1|TRBV7-2
CASSLVWTTKGNEQFF
TGTGCCAGCAGCTTAGTGTGGACTACCAAGGGGAATGAGCAGTTCTTC
>NA|NA|TRBJ2-5|TRBV5-4
CASSPQGGGLETQYF
TGTGCCAGCAGCCCGCAGGGGGGGGGTCTAGAGACCCAGTACTTC
>NA|NA|TRBJ1-1|TRBV7-3
CASSPRPGAEAYF
TGCGCCAGCAGCCCACGTCCAGGCGCGGAGGCCTACTTT
>TRBD1|few|TRBJ1-6|TRBV20-1
CSAGQGFTDSPLHF
TGCAGTGCTGGACAGGGTTTCACGGATTCACCCCTCCACTTT
>TRBD2|NA|TRBJ2-5|TRBV20-1
CSASGLAGKEETQYF
TGCAGTGCTTCCGGACTAGCGGGGAAGGAGGAGACCCAGTACTTC
>TRBD2|many|TRBJ2-1|TRBV20-1
CSADDLAGRDEQFF
TGCAGCGCGGATGACTTGGCGGGGAGGGATGAGCAGTTCTTC
>NA|NA|TRBJ2-6|TRBV5-1
CASTGGILGAGANVLTF
TGCGCCAGCACAGGTGGGATATTGGGGGCTGGGGCCAACGTCCTGACTTTC
>NA|NA|TRBJ1-1|TRBV7-9
CASSRAHEQYFGPF
NA
>NA|NA|TRBJ2-1|TRBV12-3/TRBV12-4
CASSWVQGGHEQFF
TGTGCCAGCAGTTGGGTGCAGGGGGGTCATGAGCAGTTCTTC
>NA|NA|TRBJ1-2|TRBV7-8
CASSTGRNEKRYFF
TGTGCCAGCAGTACCGGGAGAAATGAAAAACGGTATTTTTTC
>NA|NA|TRBJ1-6|TRBV6-5
CGTSAGPTDSPLHF
TGTGGGACCAGCGCGGGACCAACGGATTCACCCCTCCACTTT
>NA|NA|TRBJ2-3|TRBV9
CASSVTGIGTDTQYF
TGTGCCAGCAGCGTGACCGGGATTGGCACAGATACGCAGTATTTT
>NA|once|TRBJ2-7|TRBV7-8
CASSHGTRTCEQYF
TGTGCCAGCAGCCACGGGACTCGAACCTGCGAGCAGTACTTC
>NA|NA|TRBJ2-3|TRBV7-8
CASSLALDGTGAQYF
TGTGCCAGCAGCTTGGCTCTCGACGGCACCGGTGCGCAGTATTTT
>NA|NA|TRBJ2-1|TRBV3-1
CASSQDKGGQGRYNEQFF
TGTGCCAGCAGCCAAGATAAAGGTGGCCAGGGTAGGTACAATGAGCAGTTCTTC
>NA|NA|TRBJ2-1|TRBV7-2
CASSSGGPGHEQSF
TGTGCCAGCAGCTCAGGCGGCCCGGGGCATGAGCAGTCCTTC
>NA|NA|TRBJ2-1|TRBV7-9
CASSLAQANYGYTQFF
TGTGCCAGCAGCTTGGCACAGGCTAACTATGGCTACACGCAGTTCTTC
>NA|NA|TRBJ2-3|TRBV7-8
CASSLGPGSTDTQYF
TGTGCCAGCAGCTTAGGGCCAGGCTCCACTGATACGCAGTATTTT
>NA|NA|TRBJ2-5|TRBV29-1
CSVEPVRKGETQYF
TGCAGCGTTGAACCCGTGAGGAAGGGTGAGACCCAGTACTTC
>NA|NA|TRBJ1-6|TRBV2
CASSLDGNNSHLHF
TGTGCCAGCAGCCTAGACGGTAATAATTCACACCTCCACTTT
>NA|many|TRBJ1-1|TRBV29-1
CSIKEDRTEAFF
TGCAGCATCAAAGAGGACCGCACTGAAGCTTTCTTT
>TRBD1|NA|TRBJ2-7|TRBV7-7
CASSLTGDAEALFF
TGTGCTAGCAGCTTAACAGGGGACGCTGAAGCGCTCTTTTTC
>NA|few|TRBJ2-7|TRBV2
CASSDRQYYEQYF
TGTGCCAGCAGTGACCGACAGTACTACGAGCAGTACTTC
>NA|NA|TRBJ1-2|TRBV5-5
CASSSNREGYTF
TGTGCCAGCAGCTCCAACAGGGAAGGCTACACCTTC
>NA|NA|TRBJ2-2|TRBV7-3
CASSSTLNTEAFFF
TGTGCCAGCAGCTCGACACTGAACACTGAAGCGTTCTTTTTT
>TRBD1|many|TRBJ1-2|TRBV4-2
CGSQGEVDYGYTF
TGTGGCTCTCAGGGGGAGGTGGACTATGGCTACACCTTC
>NA|NA|TRBJ1-1|TRBV7-8
CASSPTVTKNTIFF
TGTGCCAGCAGCCCGACGGTCACTAAAAACACCATTTTCTTT
>TRBD2|once|TRBJ2-7|TRBV10-3
CAIRPGTNQDAQYF
TGTGCCATCAGGCCCGGGACTAACCAAGACGCCCAGTACTTC
>NA|many|TRBJ2-1|TRBV7-2
CASSPSDGPYNEQFF
TGTGCCAGCAGCCCATCGGACGGGCCCTACAATGAGCAGTTCTTC
>TRBD1|NA|TRBJ2-7|TRBV7-2
CASRAGTGPGEQYF
TGTGCCAGCAGGGCCGGGACAGGGCCAGGGGAGCAGTACTTC
>NA|NA|TRBJ2-7|TRBV7-6
CASSLREWTGELFYF
TGTGCTAGCAGCCTAAGGGAGTGGACCGGGGAGCTGTTTTACTTC
>NA|NA|TRBJ2-7|TRBV7-6
CASSLHLSYEQYF
TGTGCCAGCAGCTTACATCTTTCCTACGAGCAGTACTTC
>TRBD2|NA|TRBJ2-1|TRBV7-8
CASSTSGYNEQFF
TGTGCCAGCAGCACTAGCGGTTACAATGAGCAGTTCTTC
>NA|NA|TRBJ2-6|TRBV7-7
CASSLDAQTEAFFVLTF
NA
>TRBD2|NA|TRBJ2-1|TRBV10-3
CAITTSGPTSYNEQFF
TGTGCCATCACGACTAGCGGCCCCACATCCTACAATGAGCAGTTCTTC
>TRBD2|NA|TRBJ2-1|TRBV7-6
CASSVQTSGGAVEQFF
TGTGCCAGCAGCGTCCAGACTAGCGGGGGGGCGGTTGAGCAGTTCTTC
>TRBD2|NA|TRBJ2-6|TRBV5-8
CASSSGLATPGANVLTF
TGTGCCAGCAGCTCAGGACTAGCAACCCCTGGGGCCAACGTCCTGACTTTC
>NA|few|TRBJ2-7|TRBV20-1
CSVALSYEQYF
TGCAGTGTCGCGCTCTCCTACGAGCAGTACTTC
>NA|NA|TRBJ2-5|TRBV15
CATSRGGAVAEETQYF
TGCGCCACCAGCAGAGGTGGGGCGGTCGCCGAAGAGACCCAGTACTTC
>NA|NA|TRBJ2-6|TRBV29-1
CSVELDSLISGANVLTF
TGCAGCGTTGAGTTGGACAGCCTTATCTCTGGGGCCAACGTCCTGACTTTC
>TRBD2|NA|TRBJ2-5|TRBV6-5
CASSQLGLAGGTQYF
TGTGCCAGCAGCCAGCTGGGCCTAGCGGGGGGGACCCAGTACTTC
>NA|NA|TRBJ2-7|TRBV7-2
CASSLEQGYEQYF
TGTGCCAGCAGCCTGGAACAGGGCTACGAGCAGTACTTC
>TRBD1|NA|TRBJ2-7|TRBV20-1
CSAYRQGYEKYF
TGCAGTGCCTACAGACAGGGCTACGAAAAGTACTTC
>NA|many|TRBJ1-4|TRBV5-1
CASSLTGRNEKLFF
TGCGCCAGCAGCTTGACAGGTCGGAATGAAAAACTGTTTTTT
>NA|NA|TRBJ1-6|TRBV12-3/TRBV12-4
CASSIIGQKSPLHF
TGTGCCAGCAGTATCATCGGACAGAAGTCACCCCTCCACTTT
>TRBD2|NA|TRBJ2-3|TRBV7-3
CASSLGLAGGGPGTDTQYF
TGTGCCAGCAGCCTCGGACTAGCGGGGGGAGGTCCTGGCACAGATACGCAGTATTTT
>NA|NA|TRBJ1-5|TRBV7-2
CASSQEATNQPQHF
TGTGCCAGCAGCCAGGAGGCGACTAACCAGCCCCAGCATTTT
>TRBD1|few|TRBJ2-2|TRBV24-1
CATSDVTGGTGELFF
TGTGCCACCAGTGATGTGACAGGGGGCACCGGGGAGCTGTTTTTT
>TRBD1|NA|TRBJ1-4|TRBV5-5
CASSQGEQPGQKLFF
TGTGCCAGCAGCCAGGGGGAACAGCCCGGACAAAAACTGTTTTTT
>NA|NA|TRBJ2-7|TRBV7-2
CASSFDRGDEQYFF
NA
>TRBD2|NA|TRBJ2-3|TRBV6-4
CASSDTGGSSDTQYF
TGTGCCAGCAGTGACACGGGGGGAAGTTCAGATACGCAGTATTTT